This TCR beta chain was documented in a study of blood T cell repertoires in COVID-19. This CDR3 has 16 residues. V shed 6 bases and J shed 3 bases, with 17 bases lying between them. Germline-derived CDR1 and CDR2 are MDHEN and SYDVKM. This clone came up once. Sequencing used immunoSEQ multiplex PCR; TCRdb keeps in-frame clones, though not all of them. The sample lists roughly 87,000 clones; approximately 88% were seen once. This sequence was found in a woman aged 55-69 years with acute or convalescent COVID-19. Sample: peripheral blood. V is TRBV28 and J is TRBJ2-2, with D possibly matching TRBD2 (5 bases). The CDR3 here is CASRPTDSRDTGELFF. CDR3 in DNA: TGTGCCAGCAGGCCAACGGACTCCCGCGACACCGGGGAGCTGTTTTTT.